This T cell receptor beta chain was found in a study of Ad26.COV2.S vaccination and SARS-CoV-2 variants. Broader study findings: Greater spike-specific TCR breadth was seen in vaccine recipients than in placebo recipients.

Only in-frame clones appear in the TCRdb table, and some are missing; sequencing was by immunoSEQ multiplex PCR. The repertoire holds 350,000 to 500,000 clones, with roughly 88% as singletons. V was shortened by 2 bases and J by 10 bases, with 11 bases between the two germline ends. Per the germline V gene, CDR1 is LNHDA and CDR2 is SQIVND (reference sequence). This CDR3 has 12 amino acids. Concerning this clone: Its antigen is as yet unknown.

Stated treatment: roughly 20 received Ad26.COV2.S at low or high dose, single or two shots; several received placebo; per-sample allocation not given. Specimens were obtained on day 63 following the first vaccine or placebo injection. Wuhan-strain spike was delivered by a replication-incompetent Ad26 vector. The gene calls are TRBV19 and TRBJ1-1; tentatively, D is TRBD1 (6 bases). This TCR was sampled from a person aged 18-60 years who received the Ad26.COV2.S COVID-19 vaccine or a placebo. This sample comprised peripheral blood, obtained in a trial of Ad26.COV2.S vaccine versus placebo. CDR3 in DNA: TGTGCCAGTAGTATAATGGGGGACACAGCTTTCTTT. Amino acids: CASSIMGDTAFF.